This T cell receptor beta chain originates from a study of T cell responses to AZD1222 COVID-19 vaccine. TCRdb keeps only in-frame clones here, not all; method: immunoSEQ multiplex PCR. The sample lists about 140,000 clones, around 91% seen once, with about 4.5% in the top ten. The CDR3 totals 14 residues. Germline V CDR1 and CDR2: LNHDA, SQIVND (reference sequence). V lost 4 bases to trimming and J lost 7 bases, with 14 bases between them. The origin of this receptor is an adult in good health. Sequenced here: peripheral blood, sampled on day 0 of AZD1222 vaccination. The rearrangement links TRBV19 to TRBJ1-5; weak D call: TRBD1 (5 bases). The chain's CDR3 is CASSTGREVQPQHF. CDR3 sequence (DNA): TGTGCCAGTAGTACTGGCAGGGAGGTCCAGCCCCAGCATTTT.